The 10 T cell receptor beta chains below were found in one sample sequenced in a study of CD8 T cells in ankylosing spondylitis. Findings and limits, study-wide: Typical of ankylosing spondylitis blood, it appeared, was a TCR beta motif of about eight highly homologous variants.

Their recognized antigens are unknown. TCRdb reprocessed the 5' RACE reads via MiXCR and lists one record per CDR3 protein. The sample lists more than 300,000 distinct CDR3 sequences; around 7.6% were seen once. Sequencing used blood, either unsorted or a sorted T cell fraction (not recorded which). Receptors were obtained from a male donor with ankylosing spondylitis.

This clonotype was seen only a few times. This rearrangement joins TRBV10-3 to TRBJ2-3; D unresolved. The V gene lost 0 bases and the J gene lost 9 bases, with 7 bases spanning the gap. CDR1 is ENHRY and CDR2 is SYGVKD in the germline V gene. The length of the CDR3 is 12 residues. Here the CDR3 DNA reads TGTGCCATCAGTGAGTCGATAGGGACGCAGTATTTT. Its protein is CAISESIGTQYF.

The J gene is TRBJ2-5, the V gene TRBV15, with D tentatively TRBD2 (6 bases). Germline loops: CDR1 LNHNV, CDR2 YYDKDF (reference sequence). With 3 bases removed from V and 5 bases from J, the gap between germline ends came to 13 bases. The CDR3 covers 14 residues. The CDR3 DNA is TGTGCCACCAGCAGGGGGGGTCCCGGGGAGACCCAGTACTTC. Its protein is CATSRGGPGETQYF.

This clonotype was counted only a few times. The V call is TRBV29-1, the J call TRBJ2-5, with TRBD2 matching 12 bases. Germline V CDR1 and CDR2: SQVTM, ANQGSEA. The CDR3 has 16 amino acids. V shed 3 bases and J 4 bases; nucleotides not matched to a gene: 9. The CDR3 sequence is CSVDRASGRAGETQYF. In nucleotides, the CDR3 is TGCAGCGTTGATCGGGCTAGCGGGAGGGCCGGAGAGACCCAGTACTTC.

This clonotype was counted a few times. V is TRBV6-2 or TRBV6-3 and J is TRBJ2-7; 8 bases map to TRBD2. Germline trimming cut 6 bases from V and 6 bases from J; bases unmatched to any gene: 13. The CDR3 runs 15 residues. The germline V gene has CDR1 MNHEY and CDR2 SVGEGT. The CDR3 reads CASSPTLAGPVEQYF. The CDR3 DNA reads TGTGCCAGCAGCCCGACTTTAGCGGGACCCGTCGAGCAGTACTTC.

This clonotype was detected ten times or more. V is TRBV27 and J is TRBJ1-2; no definite D call. The CDR3 runs to 12 residues. V was cut by 3 bases and J by 4 bases, with 6 bases left in between. The germline V gene has CDR1 MNHEY and CDR2 SMNVEV (reference sequence). The CDR3: CASSFTFYGYTF. CDR3 bases: TGTGCCAGCAGTTTCACTTTCTATGGCTACACCTTC.

V gene TRBV12-3 or TRBV12-4 combines with J gene TRBJ2-4, with 9 bases that match TRBD1. The CDR3 is 16 residues long. The V segment lost 5 bases and the J segment 1 base; nucleotides outside the gene matches: 6. The CDR3 loop reads CASSRRQGGAKNIQYF. Written as DNA, the CDR3 is TGTGCCAGCAGTCGTCGACAGGGGGGCGCCAAAAACATTCAGTACTTC.

This clonotype showed up many times. J is TRBJ2-5 and V is TRBV12-3 or TRBV12-4; perhaps D is TRBD1 or TRBD2 (6 bases each). The CDR3 consists of 16 residues. V shed 5 bases and J shed 2 bases, with 18 bases lying between them. CDR3 DNA sequence: TGTGCCAGCAGTCCTAATAAGGGGGGCCTGCAAGAGACCCAGTACTTC. Amino acid sequence: CASSPNKGGLQETQYF.

The chain employs TRBV19 and TRBJ2-5; 10 nucleotides agree with TRBD1. V lost 4 bases to trimming and J lost 2 bases; unmatched junction nucleotides: 4. In germline, CDR1 is LNHDA, CDR2 SQIVND (reference sequence). This CDR3 has 15 residues. This CDR3 is CASSTDRGRQETQYF. For the CDR3, the DNA is TGTGCCAGTAGTACCGACAGGGGGCGGCAAGAGACCCAGTACTTC. Combining the CDR3 with reference TRBV19 and TRBJ2-5 gives the whole variable domain DGGITQSPKYLFRKEGQNVTLSCEQNLNHDAMYWYRQDPGQGLRLIYYSQIVNDFQKGDIAEGYSVSREKKESFPLTVTSAQKNPTAFYLCASSTDRGRQETQYFGPGTRLLVL.

This clonotype was recorded at least ten times. This rearrangement joins TRBV27 to TRBJ2-3; 7 bases line up with TRBD2. The ends lost 8 bases at V and 2 bases at J; junction bases unmatched: 10. CDR1 MNHEY and CDR2 SMNVEV come from the germline V gene (reference sequence). The CDR3 covers 15 residues. The CDR3 loop reads CASGTRGRATDTQYF. CDR3 DNA: TGTGCCAGCGGAACTCGTGGGAGGGCCACAGATACGCAGTATTTT.

This clonotype occurred many times. The rearrangement joins TRBV12-3 or TRBV12-4 to TRBJ1-5, with D hard to call. There are 14 residues in the CDR3. Trimming stripped 6 bases from V and 0 bases from J, with 9 bases between. The CDR3 reads CASSRRNSNQPQHF. As DNA, the CDR3 is TGTGCCAGCAGCCGACGGAATAGCAATCAGCCCCAGCATTTT.